This T cell receptor beta chain comes out of a study of T cell repertoires in cytomegalovirus infection. Whole-study context: Alongside well-studied HLA-B-restricted CMV epitopes, recently identified HLA-C-restricted CMV epitopes were also used. Evidence of both CMV infection and a matching HLA type came from public TCR beta signatures. Study observations and caveats: Predominance within the ex vivo response was attributable to HLA-C-restricted CMV-specific TCR beta clonotypes. Pooled public TCR beta family frequency picked out CMV carriers with the relevant HLA.

Via MiXCR, TCRdb re-called the reads, giving one row per CDR3 protein. The sample lists roughly 500,000 distinct CDR3 sequences; about 39% were seen once. In germline, CDR1 is SGHTA, CDR2 FQGNSA. V lost 0 bases, J lost 5 bases, and 16 bases lay in between. This CDR3 contains 16 residues. On this clonotype itself: Its antigen is unidentified.

The source of this sequence is a human donor in good health (CMV status not recorded). Some clones in this sample may be carry-over from other donors' samples. The chain recombines TRBV7-2 with TRBJ1-2, with D tentatively TRBD1 (5 bases). The specimen comprised cultured PBMCs, sampled from culture after CMV antigen stimulation. CDR3 loop: CASSLAERTPPYGYTF. The CDR3 DNA follows: TGTGCCAGCAGCTTAGCGGAGCGGACACCTCCTTATGGCTACACCTTC.